Sequencing of this T cell receptor beta chain was carried out in a study of blood T cell repertoires in COVID-19. Background on the study: From T cells, B-cell-depleted T cells, or PBMCs came the material, which was cDNA or gDNA.

V was pared by 5 bases and J by 3 bases, with 13 bases between. The length of the CDR3 is 15 residues. In germline, CDR1 is LNHNV, CDR2 YYDKDF (reference sequence). In the original workflow: Quantification of nucleated cells was approximated via reference gene primer amplification. Clones were sequenced by immunoSEQ multiplex PCR, and TCRdb holds only the in-frame ones, with some missing. V and J calls and clone size are as listed in that table; D and trimming were resolved from the DNA. The sample has 120,000 to 150,000 clones, about 80% seen once. Sequenced: peripheral blood. This chain uses TRBV15 with TRBJ1-4; D unclear. The receptor was derived from a human donor in a cohort sampled during active COVID-19. DNA for the CDR3: TGTGCCACCAGCCGCACGAGGGCCCCTAATGAAAAACTGTTTTTT. Protein product: CATSRTRAPNEKLFF.